This record looks at one T cell receptor (beta chain) sequence and its context. Deletions cut 4 bases from V and 1 base from J, with 23 bases between. CDR1 is LNHDA, CDR2 SQIVND, per germline (reference sequence). CDR3 length: 18 residues. The time point: pretreatment peripheral blood. This entry is derived from a study of PD-L1 blockade in urothelial cancer. Using immunoSEQ multiplex PCR, the repertoire was profiled, and TCRdb retains in-frame clones only, with some absent. The sample gives approximately 51,000 clones, around 83% of which show up once; around 22% is in the top ten. Source: PBMCs, taken around atezolizumab (anti-PD-L1) treatment. This clonotype was sampled from a man aged 55 to 70 with urothelial cancer. This sequence joins TRBV19 and TRBJ2-7, with D perhaps TRBD2 (8 bases). CDR3 DNA sequence: TGTGCCAGTAGTACCGCCGGGAGGGGCAGGGGGTCATCCTACGAGCAGTACTTC. Protein sequence: CASSTAGRGRGSSYEQYF.